These T cell receptor beta chains were read from a single sample in a study of OX40 agonist ivuxolimab in advanced cancers. The protocol was immunoSEQ multiplex PCR, while the TCRdb copy is restricted to in-frame clones and leaves out a portion. The table shows 95,000 to 150,000 clones, with around 93% occurring only once. The sample in question was CD4+ or CD8+ T cells sorted from blood, obtained in a trial of the OX40 agonist ivuxolimab. Every receptor here comes from an adult with an advanced solid tumor such as melanoma, head and neck, liver or kidney cancer. CDR3s leave out the opening cysteine and the closing phenylalanine or tryptophan.

cdr3_aa: AIGAPSTDTQY; v_call: TRBV10-3; j_call: TRBJ2-3
cdr3_aa: ASSPRTSGRSYEQY; v_call: TRBV18; j_call: TRBJ2-7
cdr3_aa: ASSVGDTNYGYT; v_call: TRBV9; j_call: TRBJ1-2
cdr3_aa: ASSQRSGRSSYEQY; v_call: TRBV7-2; j_call: TRBJ2-7
cdr3_aa: ASSLGVRVAGLSYGQY; v_call: TRBV11-1; j_call: TRBJ2-7
cdr3_aa: ASSIDNRGYEQY; v_call: TRBV19; j_call: TRBJ2-7
cdr3_aa: ASSRLAGGEETQY; v_call: TRBV4-1; j_call: TRBJ2-5
cdr3_aa: ASSLPFNRGIQY; v_call: TRBV28; j_call: TRBJ2-5
cdr3_aa: ASSDMRVSYNSPLH; v_call: TRBV25-1; j_call: TRBJ1-6
cdr3_aa: ASRTGEGGAYEQY; v_call: TRBV6-5; j_call: TRBJ2-7
cdr3_aa: ASSVGGSLYGYT; v_call: TRBV9; j_call: TRBJ1-2
cdr3_aa: ASSVGLHRGPSPLH; v_call: TRBV7-2; j_call: TRBJ1-6
cdr3_aa: ASSRGQVATEAF; v_call: TRBV18; j_call: TRBJ1-1
cdr3_aa: ASTRTQGQPQH; v_call: TRBV6-5; j_call: TRBJ1-5
cdr3_aa: ASRGSRTVFDEQY; v_call: TRBV27; j_call: TRBJ2-7
cdr3_aa: ASSLGDISGNTIY; v_call: TRBV28; j_call: TRBJ1-3
cdr3_aa: ASIPTGSASYNEQF; v_call: TRBV28; j_call: TRBJ2-1
cdr3_aa: ASNPRGANEKLF; v_call: TRBV6-6; j_call: TRBJ1-4
cdr3_aa: ASSQNDRVNQPQH; v_call: TRBV4-2; j_call: TRBJ1-5
cdr3_aa: SVDRGGMNTEAF; v_call: TRBV29-1; j_call: TRBJ1-1
cdr3_aa: ASSLGGARSTDTQY; v_call: TRBV5-1; j_call: TRBJ2-3
cdr3_aa: SAIRWEQF; v_call: TRBV20-1; j_call: TRBJ2-1
cdr3_aa: ASSLVQRLGNEQF; v_call: TRBV5-6; j_call: TRBJ2-1
cdr3_aa: ASSGRQANLYGYT; v_call: TRBV6-1; j_call: TRBJ1-2
cdr3_aa: ASSNPNTDTQY; v_call: TRBV21-1; j_call: TRBJ2-3
cdr3_aa: ASSPRLGSGNTIY; v_call: TRBV9; j_call: TRBJ1-3
cdr3_aa: ASSGLAGGVETQY; v_call: TRBV5-8; j_call: TRBJ2-5
cdr3_aa: ASSMTGVSEQY; v_call: TRBV18; j_call: TRBJ2-7
cdr3_aa: ASSYGTGGEYTQY; v_call: TRBV6-6; j_call: TRBJ2-3
cdr3_aa: ASSSSGGLETQY; v_call: TRBV5-1; j_call: TRBJ2-5
cdr3_aa: ASAVGATGENTEAF; v_call: TRBV19; j_call: TRBJ1-1
cdr3_aa: ASGQPGLLQF; v_call: TRBV28; j_call: TRBJ2-1